One and the same sample provided the 29 T cell receptor beta chains below, sequenced in a study of metastatic and nonmetastatic thyroid tumors. TCRdb re-clonotyped the PCR reads via MiXCR. Of tens of thousands of clones detected, roughly 12% appear once; the ten largest clones hold around 9%. Thyroid surgery had not been preceded by any treatment in any patient. Sequences were obtained from blood. The receptors shown here come from a male donor with papillary thyroid cancer or a benign thyroid nodule (not recorded which). Some clones in this sample may be carry-over from other donors' samples.

This clone came up many times. The chain has TRBV20-1 and TRBJ2-7; tentatively, D is TRBD1 (5 bases). This CDR3 spans 11 amino acids. CDR1 and CDR2 (germline): DFQATT, SNEGSKA (reference sequence). This chain's CDR3 is CSLTDTYEQYF. CDR3 bases: TGCAGCCTGACGGACACCTACGAGCAGTACTTC.

The chain has TRBV28 and TRBJ2-1; perhaps TRBD1 as D (6 bases). This CDR3 region has 16 residues. Trimming left V 8 bases short and J 4 bases short, with 21 bases between. CDR1 MDHEN and CDR2 SYDVKM come from the germline V gene. This CDR3 is CASGQLGRAFYNEQFF. CDR3 nucleotide sequence: TGTGCCAGCGGACAGTTGGGGCGGGCGTTTTACAATGAGCAGTTCTTC.

This clone has ten or more counts. The chain carries TRBV4-3 and TRBJ2-2; D remains unclear. The CDR3 length is 14 residues. V was clipped by 0 bases and J by 4 bases, with 6 bases between them. The germline V gene encodes CDR1 LGHNA and CDR2 YSLEER. As DNA, the CDR3 is TGCGCCAGCAGCCAAGATAAGGGCACCGGGGAGCTGTTTTTT. As protein: CASSQDKGTGELFF.

This clone has just a few counts. V usage is TRBV30 and J usage is TRBJ2-3, with D uncertain. In germline, CDR1 is GTSNPN, CDR2 SVGIG (reference sequence). This CDR3 contains 11 residues. Trimming cost V 6 bases and J 0 bases, with 4 bases left between them. The CDR3 coding sequence is TGTGCCTGTACTAGCACAGATACGCAGTATTTT. Its translation: CACTSTDTQYF. Variable domain in full (rest from reference TRBV30 and TRBJ2-3): SQTIHQWPATLVQPVGSPLSLECTVEGTSNPNLYWYRQAAGRGLQLLFYSVGIGQISSEVPQNLSASRPQDRQFILSSKKLLLSDSGFYLCACTSTDTQYFGPGTRLTVL.

Sample share makes this clone medium-sized (0.01 to 0.1%). This chain links TRBV6-5 with TRBJ2-7; TRBD1 agrees at 8 bases. V dropped 2 bases and J dropped 2; count of bases not matched to a gene: 5. Germline CDR1 is MNHEY and CDR2 is SVGAGI. The CDR3 spans 15 residues. DNA for the CDR3: TGTGCCAGCAGTTACGGACAGGGAAATGCCTACGAGCAGTACTTC. Amino acids: CASSYGQGNAYEQYF.

The table lists this clone with many counts. The chain carries TRBV7-9 and TRBJ2-1; possible D gene TRBD2, 5 bases. CDR3 length: 14 amino acids. Trimming took 1 base from V and 6 from J, leaving 10 bases between them. Germline V gene lookup returns CDR1 SEHNR and CDR2 FQNEAQ (reference sequence). For the CDR3, the DNA is TGTGCCAGCAGCTTAGGGACTGGGGTCAATGAGCAGTTCTTC. Translation: CASSLGTGVNEQFF.

This clone is labeled medium-sized. The DNA for the CDR3 is TGTGCCAGCAGTTTATCGATGGGAAACACCATATATTTT. Translated: CASSLSMGNTIYF. The rearrangement uses TRBV27 and TRBJ1-3; no firm D call. Germline CDR1 is MNHEY and CDR2 is SMNVEV (reference sequence). The V gene lost 0 bases and the J gene lost 4 bases, with 4 bases spanning the gap. The CDR3 has 13 amino acids.

Remarks on this clone: This may come from a read error, since a much larger clone is one base off. This sample includes further DNA sequences coding for the same CDR3. The chain links TRBV9 to TRBJ2-2, with D maybe TRBD2 (5 bases). The CDR3 sequence is 13 residues long. Germline V gives CDR1 SGDLS, CDR2 YYNGEE. The CDR3 sequence is CASSARDTGELFF. CDR3 DNA: TGTGCCAGCAGCGCACGAGACACCGGGGAGTTGTTTTTT.

V is TRBV3-1 and J is TRBJ2-7; D remains ambiguous. Germline CDR1 reads LGHDT; CDR2 reads YNNKEL (reference sequence). V lost 4 bases and J 3 bases, leaving 16 bases between the germline ends. The CDR3 has 15 residues. The CDR3 sequence: CASSLQEWPVYEQYF. The CDR3 nucleotides are TGTGCCAGCAGCCTCCAAGAATGGCCGGTCTACGAGCAGTACTTC.

This clone was counted ten times or more. J is TRBJ2-1 and V is TRBV10-1, with D maybe TRBD2 (5 bases). The CDR3 has 13 residues. Per the germline V gene, CDR1 is WNHNN and CDR2 is SYGVQD (reference sequence). Between the trimmed V and J ends, which lost 0 bases and 6 bases, there was a span of 6 bases. As DNA, the CDR3 is TGCGCCAGCAGTGAGTCTGCGGGCAATGAGCAGTTCTTC. Its translation is CASSESAGNEQFF.

This clone is a singleton in its sample. The chain employs TRBV9 and TRBJ2-7, with D maybe TRBD1 (7 bases). V was cut by 5 bases and J by 5 bases, with 23 bases left in between. The CDR3 loop spans 16 amino acids. From germline, CDR1 is SGDLS and CDR2 YYNGEE. This CDR3 reads CASSAGGYSRCHEQYF. As DNA, the CDR3 is TGTGCCAGCAGTGCAGGGGGGTATAGCCGGTGTCACGAGCAGTACTTC.

This clone was counted ten times or more. This chain joins TRBV4-1 and TRBJ2-2; D not resolved. The CDR3 consists of 17 residues. Trimming stripped 1 base from V and 4 bases from J, with 16 bases between. Germline-derived CDR1 and CDR2 are MGHRA and YSYEKL. The CDR3 spells CASSQGRAKKPTGELFF. DNA for the CDR3: TGCGCCAGCAGCCAAGGCCGGGCCAAAAAACCCACCGGGGAGCTGTTTTTT.

This clone was counted many times. This sequence joins TRBV20-1 and TRBJ2-7; TRBD2 matches 9 bases. After removal of 3 bases from V and 7 bases from J, the junction contained 10 bases not matched to a gene. Germline assignment: CDR1 DFQATT and CDR2 SNEGSKA (reference sequence). The CDR3 spans 14 residues. CDR3 sequence: CSARVPSGIWEQYF. The CDR3 DNA is TGCAGTGCTAGGGTCCCTAGCGGGATATGGGAGCAGTACTTC.

A few counts support this clone. A much larger clone is a single base away; this may be a read error. The chain is built from TRBV7-3 and TRBJ1-1; a possible D gene is TRBD1 (5 bases). The germline V gene has CDR1 SGHTA and CDR2 FQGTGA. The CDR3 has 14 residues. With 5 bases removed from V and 5 bases from J, the gap between germline ends came to 15 bases. CDR3 sequence: CASSPHGAGTEAFF. The CDR3, as DNA: TGTGCCAGCAGCCCACATGGGGCTGGGACTGAAGCTTTCTTT.

This clone was recorded many times. The chain is built from TRBV7-2 and TRBJ2-3, with D perhaps TRBD2 (5 bases). Trimming took off 1 base at V and 1 base at J, with 6 bases between the two ends. Germline V gene data show CDR1 as SGHTA and CDR2 as FQGNSA. CDR3 size: 14 residues. The CDR3 DNA reads TGTGCCAGCAGCTTAGTTAGCGGCACAGATACGCAGTATTTT. This sequence encodes CASSLVSGTDTQYF.

This clone was counted many times. The V gene is TRBV28, the J gene TRBJ1-5; D call uncertain. Germline loops: CDR1 MDHEN, CDR2 SYDVKM. The V end lost 5 bases, the J end lost 7 bases, and 12 bases lay between the germline ends. The CDR3 has 13 amino acids. CDR3 nucleotide sequence: TGTGCCAGCAGTCTCCTTAACTGGCAGCCCCAGCATTTT. It encodes CASSLLNWQPQHF. Together with reference TRBV28 and TRBJ1-5, the CDR3 gives the full variable domain: DVKVTQSSRYLVKRTGEKVFLECVQDMDHENMFWYRQDPGLGLRLIYFSYDVKMKEKGDIPEGYSVSREKKERFSLILESASTNQTSMYLCASSLLNWQPQHFGDGTRLSIL.

For this clone: A junction end diverges from the germline sequence, so it may reflect a read error. The chain links TRBV20-1 to TRBJ2-7; TRBD1 matches 7 bases. The CDR3 loop spans 13 amino acids. In germline, CDR1 is DFQATT, CDR2 SNEGSKA (reference sequence). The CDR3 reads CSASTTGSYQQYF. DNA of the CDR3: TGCAGTGCTTCGACGACAGGGAGCTACCAGCAGTACTTC.

This clone was seen only a few times. Germline is not matched at one junction end, which may reflect a read error. The chain couples TRBV6-4 to TRBJ2-1; a weak D match, TRBD2 (5 bases). The length of the CDR3 is 14 residues. Germline assignment: CDR1 MRHNA and CDR2 SNTAGT. The CDR3, as DNA: TGTGCCAGCAGTGACTCAGCGGTCTCCAATGGGCAGTTCTTC. It specifies CASSDSAVSNGQFF.

A single count supports this clone. This could be a read error, since a much larger clone is one nucleotide away. The chain combines TRBV3-1 with TRBJ2-4; D not resolved. This CDR3 has 11 residues. Per germline, CDR1 LGHDT and CDR2 YNNKEL (reference sequence). The DNA for the CDR3 is TGTGTCAGCAGCCAATGGGACATTCAGTACTTC. This translates into CVSSQWDIQYF.

Many counts were recorded for this clone. The genes are TRBV4-1 and TRBJ2-5; tentative D call: TRBD2 (5 bases). CDR1 is MGHRA, CDR2 YSYEKL, per germline. This CDR3 has 13 amino acids. The V gene lost 4 bases and the J gene lost 5 bases, with 11 bases spanning the gap. CDR3 amino acids: CASSLTGLETQYF. The CDR3 DNA sequence: TGCGCCAGCAGCCTGACGGGGTTGGAGACCCAGTACTTC.

This clone was found many times. The chain uses TRBV11-2 and TRBJ2-5; D may be TRBD2 (5 bases). V lost 4 bases to trimming and J lost 0 bases, with 6 bases between them. From germline, CDR1 is SGHAT and CDR2 FQNNGV. This CDR3 comprises 13 residues. CDR3 region: CASSSTNQETQYF. CDR3 nucleotides: TGTGCCAGCAGCTCGACTAACCAAGAGACCCAGTACTTC.

J is TRBJ1-1 and V is TRBV7-3, with unresolved D. There are 16 residues in the CDR3. Germline V gene lookup returns CDR1 SGHTA and CDR2 FQGTGA. V gave up 1 base and J gave up 0 bases, with 12 bases separating them. This CDR3 reads CASSLKGPALNTEAFF. CDR3 DNA sequence: TGTGCCAGCAGCTTAAAAGGTCCAGCGCTGAACACTGAAGCTTTCTTT. Full variable domain (outside the CDR3, taken from reference TRBV7-3 and TRBJ1-1): GAGVSQTPSNKVTEKGKYVELRCDPISGHTALYWYRQSLGQGPEFLIYFQGTGAADDSGLPNDRFFAVRPEGSVSTLKIQRTERGDSAVYLCASSLKGPALNTEAFFGQGTRLTVV.

This clone is termed medium-sized. The chain joins TRBV28 to TRBJ2-7, with 7 nucleotides matching TRBD1. J lost 1 base, V lost 7 bases, and 7 bases had no gene match. This CDR3 spans 14 amino acids. Germline assignment: CDR1 MDHEN and CDR2 SYDVKM. CDR3 sequence reads: CASTSGDRSYEQYF. The CDR3 DNA reads as TGTGCCAGCACCTCAGGGGACAGATCCTACGAGCAGTACTTC. Full variable domain (remainder filled in from reference TRBV28 and TRBJ2-7): DVKVTQSSRYLVKRTGEKVFLECVQDMDHENMFWYRQDPGLGLRLIYFSYDVKMKEKGDIPEGYSVSREKKERFSLILESASTNQTSMYLCASTSGDRSYEQYFGPGTRLTVT.

At least ten counts were recorded for this clone. This sequence joins TRBV7-6 and TRBJ1-1; tentative D call: TRBD1 (6 bases). V was shortened by 0 bases and J by 5 bases, with 10 bases between the two germline ends. The germline CDR1 and CDR2 sequences are SGHVS and FNYEAQ. The CDR3 has 14 amino acids. The CDR3 is CASSLAGRGTEAFF. As DNA, the CDR3 is TGTGCCAGCAGCTTAGCAGGTAGGGGGACTGAAGCTTTCTTT.

This clone turned up a few times. This chain uses TRBV27 with TRBJ2-6; D perhaps matches TRBD1 (6 bases). Germline V gives CDR1 MNHEY, CDR2 SMNVEV (reference sequence). Trimming left V 8 bases short and J 0 bases short, with 17 bases between. This CDR3 contains 17 residues. CDR3 sequence (DNA): TGTGCCAGCCGTCCCTGGACAGCTTCCTCTGGGGCCAACGTCCTGACTTTC. Its translation is CASRPWTASSGANVLTF.

This clone has a count of ten or more. This chain uses TRBV30 with TRBJ1-6; the D is unclear. Germline CDR1 reads GTSNPN; CDR2 reads SVGIG (reference sequence). With 0 bases removed from V and 8 bases from J, the gap between germline ends came to 8 bases. CDR3 length: 13 residues. CDR3 sequence: CAWSVRGDSPLHF. CDR3 in DNA: TGTGCCTGGAGTGTACGAGGTGATTCACCCCTCCACTTT.

Of note for this clone: With a much larger clone just one base away, this may be a read error. Other DNA sequences of this sample code for an identical CDR3. The genes are TRBV20-1 and TRBJ1-1; 10 positions match TRBD1. The CDR3 loop spans 11 amino acids. Germline V gene data show CDR1 as DFQATT and CDR2 as SNEGSKA (reference sequence). The CDR3 loop reads CRGQGGTEAFF. DNA of the CDR3: TGCAGAGGACAGGGGGGGACTGAAGCTTTCTTT.

Turning to this clone: A read error may explain this, as a much larger clone is one base away. This chain links TRBV3-1 with TRBJ2-7; D not certain. Germline CDR1 reads LGHDT; CDR2 reads YNNKEL (reference sequence). The CDR3 is 13 amino acids. The V end was cut by 2 bases, the J end by 4 bases, with 9 bases between. The CDR3, as DNA: TGTGCCAGCAGCCAATGCTCCCCTTACGAGCAGTACTTC. Amino acids: CASSQCSPYEQYF.

Only a few counts were recorded for this clone. The CDR3 loop reads CASSPPKTSNEQFF. The DNA for the CDR3 is TGTGCCAGCTCACCACCGAAGACTAGTAATGAGCAGTTCTTC. V and J are TRBV18 and TRBJ2-1; a weak D match, TRBD2 (6 bases). V dropped 0 bases and J dropped 7 bases, with 10 bases sitting between them. Germline assignment: CDR1 KGHSH and CDR2 LQKENI. The CDR3 length is 14 residues.